This T cell receptor beta chain comes out of a study of blood T cell repertoires in COVID-19. With V trimmed by 0 bases and J by 3 bases, 5 bases remained unmatched. The CDR3 loop spans 16 amino acids. CDR1 and CDR2 (germline): PRHDT, FYEKMQ (reference sequence). The repertoire was sequenced with immunoSEQ multiplex PCR; TCRdb's copy has only in-frame clones and lacks some. The sample consists of 200,000 to 250,000 clones, approximately 80% of them appearing once. The sample was peripheral blood. This clonotype was sampled from a woman aged 40 to 50 with active or convalescent COVID-19. The chain employs TRBV13 and TRBJ1-1, with 9 positions matching TRBD1. Here the CDR3 DNA reads TGTGCCAGCAGCTTAGGACCACAGGGGGCGCACACTGAAGCTTTCTTT. As protein: CASSLGPQGAHTEAFF.